This entry is about one TCR beta chain. Vbeta (60) and Jbeta (13) primers were used in the PCR. The method was immunoSEQ multiplex PCR; TCRdb's version includes in-frame clones alone and lacks a portion of them. Of 120,000 or so clones listed, 80% are singletons. This CDR3 contains 13 residues. CDR1 is SGHRS and CDR2 is YFSETQ in the germline V gene. With V trimmed by 7 bases and J by 5 bases, 5 bases remained unmatched. The data were taken from a study of cytomegalovirus exposure and HLA in healthy donors. The sequenced material came from PBMCs. The TCR comes from a male donor in good health and CMV-seronegative. The chain combines TRBV5-1 with TRBJ2-5, with 10 nucleotides matching TRBD2. Here the CDR3 reads CASGLAGEETQYF. CDR3 sequence (DNA): TGCGCCAGCGGCCTAGCGGGGGAGGAGACCCAGTACTTC.